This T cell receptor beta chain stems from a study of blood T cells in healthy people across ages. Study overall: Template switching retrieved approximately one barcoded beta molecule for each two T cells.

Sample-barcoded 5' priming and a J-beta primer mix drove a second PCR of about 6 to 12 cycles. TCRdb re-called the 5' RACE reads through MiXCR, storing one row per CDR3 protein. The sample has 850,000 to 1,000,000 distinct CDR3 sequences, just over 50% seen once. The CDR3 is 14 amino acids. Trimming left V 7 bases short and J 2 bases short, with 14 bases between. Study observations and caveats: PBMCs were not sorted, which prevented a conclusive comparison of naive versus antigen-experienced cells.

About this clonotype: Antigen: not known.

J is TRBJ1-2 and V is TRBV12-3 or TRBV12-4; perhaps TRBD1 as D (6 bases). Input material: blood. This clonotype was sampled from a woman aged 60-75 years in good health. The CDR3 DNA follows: TGTGCCAGCACGGGAGGACAGCACAACTATGGCTACACCTTC. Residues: CASTGGQHNYGYTF.